Listed below are T cell receptor beta chains from one sample, sequenced in a study of human T cells and chemical hapten exposure. TCRdb re-called the RACE reads with MiXCR, one entry per CDR3 protein. The sample includes around 260,000 distinct CDR3 sequences, about 8.6% of them seen just once. This material consisted of whole blood, taken in connection with sensitization to the hapten diphenylcyclopropenone (DPC). These receptor sequences come from a woman aged 35 to 49 with alopecia areata. Some clones in this sample may be carry-over from other donors' samples. Both conserved end residues are trimmed from each CDR3.

11,TRBV6-1,ATRHNSNYGYT
16,TRBV6-6,ASRLGLAGGRDTGELF
12,TRBV7-6,ASSLTAGGETQY
12,TRBV28,ASSLPTPQETQY
9,TRBV5-6,ASSLRYGYT
13,TRBV7-2,ASSLTTSGGVGQF
14,TRBV24-1,ATSDLGQGGPGELF
11,TRBV6-1,ASSEDADSRQI
15,TRBV4-3,ASSQAQTRGVYNEQF
16,TRBV4-3,ASSQDRASGRGPDTQY
13,TRBV5-1,ASSLSGGSSYEQY
15,TRBV7-2,ASSRRFDAGGADTQY
13,TRBV7-9,ASSPHGSSYNEQF
13,TRBV27,ASSSPGAGNQPQH
11,TRBV28,ASSLPSNQPQH
13,TRBV6-2/TRBV6-3,ASSPRGGVVYEQF